These 14 T cell receptor beta chains were all obtained from the same sample, sequenced in a study of T cells in Graves' hyperthyroidism and ophthalmopathy. The source material, RNA transcripts, was used to amplify TCR beta CDR3 regions. In the first-round RT-PCR of the TCR CDR3, the HTBI primer set was used. In TCRdb, the multiplex PCR reads were re-called with MiXCR into one record per CDR3 protein. Of approximately 590,000 distinct CDR3 sequences listed, less than 20% are singletons. The sample was blood. The receptor set was obtained from a woman between 25 and 40 years old with Graves' hyperthyroidism.

The table lists this clonotype with many counts. DNA for the CDR3: TGTGCCAGCAGCGTCAGCGTCTCCTACGAGCAGTACTTC. Amino acids: CASSVSVSYEQYF. The chain employs TRBV27 and TRBJ2-7; no firm D call. CDR3 length: 13 residues. In germline, CDR1 is MNHEY, CDR2 SMNVEV (reference sequence). V gave up 6 bases and J gave up 0 bases, with 9 bases separating them.

Ten or more counts support this clonotype. The chain recombines TRBV20-1 with TRBJ2-7; 10 positions agree with TRBD2. V shed 4 bases and J 5 bases; nucleotides not matched to a gene: 5. This CDR3 spans 13 amino acids. Germline V gene data show CDR1 as DFQATT and CDR2 as SNEGSKA (reference sequence). Written as DNA, the CDR3 is TGCAGTGCTACTAGCGGGAGTAGCGACGAGCAGTACTTC. It translates to CSATSGSSDEQYF.

This chain joins TRBV18 and TRBJ2-1, with 13 bases identical to TRBD2. CDR1 KGHSH and CDR2 LQKENI come from the germline V gene. Trimming cost V 3 bases and J 6 bases; bases outside gene matches: 2. The CDR3 has 15 residues. The CDR3 region has the DNA TGTGCCAGCTCACCTACTAGCGGGGGGGCCAATGAGCAGTTCTTC. Translating gives CASSPTSGGANEQFF.

The chain combines TRBV4-2 with TRBJ2-3; TRBD2 matches 11 bases. This CDR3 is 18 amino acids long. V shed 0 bases, J shed 3 bases, and the junction held 8 bases outside the gene matches. Germline V gene lookup returns CDR1 LGHNA and CDR2 YNFKEQ. CDR3 DNA sequence: TGTGCCAGCAGCCAAGATAAGTTTACTAGCGGGAGAACAGATACGCAGTATTTT. Translating gives CASSQDKFTSGRTDTQYF.

This clonotype was seen at least ten times. The V call is TRBV7-2, the J call TRBJ2-3; 7 bases are a match to TRBD2. This CDR3 is 14 amino acids long. The V and J ends lost 5 bases and 2 bases, in that order; junction bases with no gene match: 4. Germline V gene data show CDR1 as SGHTA and CDR2 as FQGNSA. The CDR3 loop is CASSARLATDTQYF. The DNA of the CDR3 is TGTGCCAGCAGCGCCCGACTAGCCACAGATACGCAGTATTTT.

The rearrangement joins TRBV7-9 to TRBJ2-3; no reliable D call. Germline V gene lookup returns CDR1 SEHNR and CDR2 FQNEAQ (reference sequence). The CDR3 is 15 amino acids. Trimming removed 1 base at V and 4 bases at J, with 12 bases between. The CDR3 sequence: CASSLVRGMADTQYF. The CDR3 DNA sequence: TGTGCCAGCAGCTTAGTGCGAGGAATGGCAGATACGCAGTATTTT. Based on the CDR3 plus reference TRBV7-9 and TRBJ2-3, the full variable domain is DTGVSQNPRHKITKRGQNVTFRCDPISEHNRLYWYRQTLGQGPEFLTYFQNEAQLEKSRLLSDRFSAERPKGSFSTLEIQRTEQGDSAMYLCASSLVRGMADTQYFGPGTRLTVL.

V gene TRBV3-1 combines with J gene TRBJ1-2; a possible D gene is TRBD1 (5 bases). Germline CDR1 is LGHDT and CDR2 is YNNKEL (reference sequence). The V end was cut by 0 bases, the J end by 2 bases, with 7 bases between. This CDR3 is built from 14 residues. CDR3 sequence: CASSQEGRNYGYTF. Here the CDR3 DNA reads TGTGCCAGCAGCCAAGAGGGACGGAACTATGGCTACACCTTC.

This clonotype was observed at least ten times. This rearrangement joins TRBV30 to TRBJ2-3; 8 bases are shared with TRBD2. V was pared by 3 bases and J by 2 bases, with 7 bases of the junction left unmatched. This CDR3 is built from 15 residues. Germline CDR1 reads GTSNPN; CDR2 reads SVGIG (reference sequence). This chain's CDR3 is CAWSMGLDLTDTQYF. CDR3 sequence (DNA): TGTGCCTGGAGCATGGGACTAGATCTCACAGATACGCAGTATTTT.

This clonotype was detected only a few times. The chain couples TRBV28 to TRBJ2-7; no definite D call. This CDR3 is 14 amino acids long. CDR1 and CDR2 (germline): MDHEN, SYDVKM. V was clipped by 6 bases and J by 4 bases, with 16 bases between them. This CDR3 is CASSRPPSVYEQYF. The CDR3 nucleotides read TGTGCCAGCAGCCGCCCCCCCTCGGTGTACGAGCAGTACTTC.

This clonotype was observed many times. J is TRBJ1-1 and V is TRBV20-1; no firm D call. The CDR3 length is 12 residues. V was cut by 3 bases and J by 1 base, with 6 bases left in between. Germline V gene sequence: CDR1 DFQATT, CDR2 SNEGSKA (reference sequence). CDR3 sequence reads: CSARWANTEAFF. CDR3 in DNA: TGCAGTGCTAGGTGGGCGAACACTGAAGCTTTCTTT.

The chain has TRBV7-8 and TRBJ2-7; 8 bases fit TRBD2. V shed 5 bases and J 3 bases; nucleotides not matched to a gene: 6. From germline, CDR1 is SGHVS and CDR2 FQNEAQ. The CDR3 has 14 amino acids. Here the CDR3 reads CASSTPAGGYEQYF. CDR3 nucleotides: TGTGCCAGCAGCACCCCTGCGGGGGGCTACGAGCAGTACTTC.

This clonotype turned up a few times. This chain links TRBV30 with TRBJ1-5, with D tentatively TRBD1 (6 bases). Germline V lookup: CDR1 GTSNPN, CDR2 SVGIG (reference sequence). CDR3 length equals 17 residues. The V gene lost 3 bases and the J gene lost 5 bases, with 23 bases spanning the gap. DNA of the CDR3: TGTGCCTGGAGCGAACCCGGGGGCCCGGGGGGAGATCAGCCCCAGCATTTT. It is translated as CAWSEPGGPGGDQPQHF.

This clonotype was counted many times. The V gene is TRBV20-1, the J gene TRBJ2-2; possible D gene TRBD2, 6 bases. Deletions cut 2 bases from V and 5 bases from J, with 12 bases between. The CDR3 contains 14 residues. Germline CDR1 reads DFQATT; CDR2 reads SNEGSKA (reference sequence). CDR3 loop: CSARPDRGTGELFF. Here the CDR3 DNA reads TGCAGTGCTAGACCGGACCGGGGGACCGGGGAGCTGTTTTTT.

The gene calls are TRBV4-3 and TRBJ2-2, with 11 bases lining up with TRBD1. The V gene end was trimmed by 3 bases and the J gene end by 5 bases; junction bases not matched to a gene: 2. The CDR3 consists of 15 residues. Germline V lookup: CDR1 LGHNA, CDR2 YSLEER. The CDR3 sequence is CASSHGQGATGELFF. The CDR3, as DNA: TGCGCCAGCAGCCACGGACAGGGGGCGACCGGGGAGCTGTTTTTT.